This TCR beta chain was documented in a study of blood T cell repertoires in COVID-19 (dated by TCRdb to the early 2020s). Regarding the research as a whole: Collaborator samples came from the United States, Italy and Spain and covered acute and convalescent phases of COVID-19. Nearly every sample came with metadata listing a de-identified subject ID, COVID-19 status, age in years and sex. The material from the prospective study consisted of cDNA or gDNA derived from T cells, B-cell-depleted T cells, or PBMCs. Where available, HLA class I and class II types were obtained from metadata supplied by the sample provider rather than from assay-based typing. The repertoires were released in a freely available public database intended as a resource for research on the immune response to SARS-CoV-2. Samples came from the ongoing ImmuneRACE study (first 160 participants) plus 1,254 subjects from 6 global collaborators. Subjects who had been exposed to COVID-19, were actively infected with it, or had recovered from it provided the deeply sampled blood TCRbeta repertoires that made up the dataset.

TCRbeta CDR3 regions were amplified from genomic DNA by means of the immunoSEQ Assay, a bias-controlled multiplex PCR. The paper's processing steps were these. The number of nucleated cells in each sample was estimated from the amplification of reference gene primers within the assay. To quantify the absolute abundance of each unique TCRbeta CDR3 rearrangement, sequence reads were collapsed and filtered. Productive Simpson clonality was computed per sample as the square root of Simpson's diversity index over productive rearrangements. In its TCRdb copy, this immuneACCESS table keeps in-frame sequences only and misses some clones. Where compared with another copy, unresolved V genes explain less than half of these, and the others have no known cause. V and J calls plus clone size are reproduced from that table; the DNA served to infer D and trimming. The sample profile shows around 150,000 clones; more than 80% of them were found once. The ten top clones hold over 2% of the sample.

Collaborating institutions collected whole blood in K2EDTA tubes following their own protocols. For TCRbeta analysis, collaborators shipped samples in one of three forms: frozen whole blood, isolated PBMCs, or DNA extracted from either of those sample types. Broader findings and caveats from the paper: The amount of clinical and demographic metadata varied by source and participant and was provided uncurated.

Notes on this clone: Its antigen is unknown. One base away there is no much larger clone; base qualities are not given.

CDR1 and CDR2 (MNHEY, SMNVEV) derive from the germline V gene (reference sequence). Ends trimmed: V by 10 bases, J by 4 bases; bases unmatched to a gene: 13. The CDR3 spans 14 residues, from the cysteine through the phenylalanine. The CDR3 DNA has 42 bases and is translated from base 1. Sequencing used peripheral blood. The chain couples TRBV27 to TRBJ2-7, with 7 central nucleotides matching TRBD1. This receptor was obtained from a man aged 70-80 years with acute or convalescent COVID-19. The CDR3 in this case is CAIGPGTGAYEQYF. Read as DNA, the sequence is TGTGCCATAGGCCCGGGTACAGGGGCTTACGAGCAGTACTTC.